This T cell receptor beta chain was captured by sequencing in a study of Graves' ophthalmopathy and Graves' hyperthyroidism (dated by TCRdb to the late 2010s). Regarding the research as a whole: Peripheral blood samples were taken at the time of initial diagnosis, before any treatment was given. TCR beta repertoire signatures were used to distinguish Graves' ophthalmopathy from Graves' hyperthyroidism and to predict progression to ophthalmopathy. In total, some 140 blood samples were TCR-sequenced: under 45 ophthalmopathy, some 75 hyperthyroidism and approximately 17 hyperthyroidism-to-ophthalmopathy patients. A discovery set of 95 to 100 patients (roughly 41 ophthalmopathy, 57 stable hyperthyroidism) was enrolled to explore V-J signatures distinguishing ophthalmopathy from hyperthyroidism. The independent validation cohort included 18 hyperthyroidism patients plus 17 patients who later progressed from hyperthyroidism to ophthalmopathy. T-cell repertoires of thyroid tissue and blood were compared in about 6 hyperthyroidism patients. After sampling, hyperthyroidism patients received methimazole starting at 30 mg daily, and ophthalmopathy patients received high-dose intravenous methylprednisolone.

For repertoire sequencing, TCR beta CDR3 regions were amplified from RNA transcripts. The first round was an RT-PCR using HTBI primers with the Qiagen OneStep RT-PCR kit, and this first round was followed by a second-round multiplex PCR, then size selection and purification. Sequencing of the libraries was carried out on an Illumina HiSeq2000 in paired-end mode with 100 bp reads. On the authors' methods: SOAPnuke was used to process the reads, throwing out any read that had adapters, had uncalled bases, had a mean Phred below 15, or lacked an exact constant-primer or identifier match. COPE v1.2.5 was used to merge high-quality paired reads. Clonotypes were defined as unique nucleotide sequences and were aligned to IMGT TRB V, D and J references using MiTCR v1.1. Only V-J combinations with frequency above 0.0001 were analysed, covering 98% to 99.2% of repertoires. For each V-J combination, a TCR clonal expansion and chaos score was defined as the ratio of F50 clonal expansion to chaos observed in the TCRdist matrix. Welch's t-statistics and random forest were used to reduce the features to approximately 13 V-J combinations, which were then used as input to a naive Bayes classifier. The similarity between thyroid and blood repertoires was quantified using the Morisita-Horn index. TCRdb handled the public reads itself, with Q25 trimming in fastp and clone calling in MiXCR, and kept productive beta chains. Rows merge per CDR3 protein into single entries with the most common DNA and genes. The V and J calls here are based on TCRdb, not the publication. This sample comprises about 660,000 distinct CDR3 sequences, roughly 41% of them detected only once. 2.5% to 3.5% of the sample belongs to the ten largest clones.

The ophthalmopathy patients had moderately to severely active disease, with a Clinical Activity Score of 3 or higher, a NOSPECS grade of 4 or higher, and a disease duration of less than 3 months. Patients were excluded if they had other autoimmune diseases, uncontrolled infections, pregnancy or lactation. Diagnosis was based on clinical symptoms, serum thyroxine, TRAb, thyroid ultrasound and orbital computed tomography. Ficoll-Paque density gradient centrifugation was used to isolate PBMCs from about 9.4 ml of fresh peripheral blood. Total RNA was extracted using Trizol reagent, and RNA quality was checked on an Agilent 2100 Bioanalyzer. CDR1 and CDR2, per the germline V gene, are ENHRY and SYGVKD. Counted from cysteine to phenylalanine, this CDR3 has 13 amino acids. The kept DNA is CDR3 alone, 39 bases in frame from the first base. At the junction V is shortened by 6 bases and J by 1 base, with 4 bases in between.

The paper's findings and limits, for the study overall: In validation, the model predicted ophthalmopathy progression with over 60% sensitivity and approximately 72% specificity; some 13 predicted patients were CT-confirmed with GO in a median of approximately six months. No statistical method was used to predetermine the sample size, and group allocation was not hidden from the investigators. Most expanded thyroid clonotypes with frequency above 0.001 were also detected in blood, suggesting blood repertoires may reflect the thyroid immune response. The 13-signature model separated ophthalmopathy from stable hyperthyroidism with 85% to 90% sensitivity and 81.08% specificity in cross-validation, and 80%/75% in the test set.

This clonotype was seen a handful of times. No cognate antigen has been identified for it. No clone much larger than this one lies a single base away; base qualities are absent. The chain employs TRBV10-3 and TRBJ2-6, with no confidently assigned D gene. This sequence was found in an adult man with Graves' ophthalmopathy. Sequencing used peripheral blood. CDR3 region: CAIRGSGANVLTF. The nucleotide sequence is given as TGTGCCATCAGGGGATCTGGGGCCAACGTCCTGACTTTC.